Sequencing of this T cell receptor beta chain was carried out in a study of shared clonotypes between healthy human individuals. Per germline, CDR1 SGHDN and CDR2 FVKESK. The CDR3 has 12 amino acids. V lost 2 bases to trimming and J lost 9 bases, with 8 bases between them. Notes on the study in general: Some naive CD4 clonotypes, 4.5% to 5.5%, turned up in common across several donors. Represented diversity, genetic and exposure-history alike, was limited by few donors.

Remarks on this clone: The target antigen is unknown.

In the authors' methods: Filtering differed, since immunoSEQ gave only junction sequences and no quality scores. The method was immunoSEQ multiplex PCR; TCRdb's version includes in-frame clones alone and lacks a portion of them. That table is the source of V, J and clone size, and D and trimming were worked out from the DNA. The sample has approximately 320,000 clones, approximately 74% seen once. The chain uses TRBV14 and TRBJ2-1, with D perhaps TRBD2 (5 bases). Sequencing was carried out using memory CD4+ T cells sorted from blood. The subset was: CD45RA-negative fraction. This TCR was recovered from a man between 25 and 39 years old in good health. The CDR3: CASSQRAGEQFF. CDR3 DNA sequence: TGTGCCAGCAGCCAAAGGGCGGGTGAGCAGTTCTTC.